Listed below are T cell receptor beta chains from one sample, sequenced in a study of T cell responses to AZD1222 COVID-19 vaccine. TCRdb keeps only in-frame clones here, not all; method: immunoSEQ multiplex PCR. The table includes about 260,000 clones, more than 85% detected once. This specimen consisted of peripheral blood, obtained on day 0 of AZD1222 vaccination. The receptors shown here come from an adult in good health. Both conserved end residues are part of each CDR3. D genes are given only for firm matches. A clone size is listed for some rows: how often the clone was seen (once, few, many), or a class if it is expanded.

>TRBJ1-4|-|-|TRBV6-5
TGTGCCAGCAGTTACTCAGGAGGGCCCAATGAAAAACTGTTTTTT
CASSYSGGPNEKLFF
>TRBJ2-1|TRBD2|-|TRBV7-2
TGTGCCAGCAGCTTAACGGGAGGTCGGAATGAGCAGTTCTTC
CASSLTGGRNEQFF
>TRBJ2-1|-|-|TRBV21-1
TGTGCCAGGGGCCCCGGAGGGACGAGCTCCTACAATGAGCAGTTCTTC
CARGPGGTSSYNEQFF
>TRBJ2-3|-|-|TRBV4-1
TGCGCCAGCAGCCAAGAACCTGGGATTCCAACTGCAGATACGCAGTATTTT
CASSQEPGIPTADTQYF
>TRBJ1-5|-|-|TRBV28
TGTGCCAGCAGTTCCCCGGGTGGTAGCAATCAGCCCCAGCATTTT
CASSSPGGSNQPQHF
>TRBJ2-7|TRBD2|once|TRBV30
TGTGCCTGGAGTGTTTCAGCGGGAGTGGCATACGAGCAGTACTTC
CAWSVSAGVAYEQYF
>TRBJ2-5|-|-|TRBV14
TGTGCCAGCAGCCTTGGGGTAGAGCCCCAGTACTTC
CASSLGVEPQYF
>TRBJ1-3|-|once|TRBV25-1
TGTGCCACCCGAGACGGGTGGGGAAACACCATATATTTT
CATRDGWGNTIYF
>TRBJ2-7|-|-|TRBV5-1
TGCGCCAGCAGCTTGGGAGACAGGTATTTCTACGAGCAGTACTTC
CASSLGDRYFYEQYF
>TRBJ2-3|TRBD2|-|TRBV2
TGTGCCAGCAAGACTAGCGGGAGCACAGATACGCAGTATTTT
CASKTSGSTDTQYF
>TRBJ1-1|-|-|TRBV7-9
TGTGCCAGCAGCTTAGGGGGCAGGTCGGGCACTGAAGCTTTCTTT
CASSLGGRSGTEAFF
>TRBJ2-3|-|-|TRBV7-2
TGTGCCAGCAGCCTCCGGGGCCAAAGAGATACGCAGTATTTT
CASSLRGQRDTQYF
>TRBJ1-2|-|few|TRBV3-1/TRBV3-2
TGTGCCAGCTCCAGGAGGGAGATGGGGGTTTATGGCTACACCTTC
CASSRREMGVYGYTF
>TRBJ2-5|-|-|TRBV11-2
TGTGCCAGCAGCTTGTGGGGATACCAAGAGACCCAGTACTTC
CASSLWGYQETQYF
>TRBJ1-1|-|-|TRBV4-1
TGCGCCAGCAGCCCAAAGGTGAACACTGAAGCTTTCTTT
CASSPKVNTEAFF
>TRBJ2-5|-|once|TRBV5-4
TGTGCCAGCAGCCCGGGGGGACAGCAAGAGACCCAGTACTTC
CASSPGGQQETQYF
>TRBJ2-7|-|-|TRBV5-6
TGTGCCAGCAGCTTGAGCGGGCCCTACGAGCAGTACTTC
CASSLSGPYEQYF
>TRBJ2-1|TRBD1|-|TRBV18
TGTGCCAGCTCACCGTCAGAGGGACAGGGGCAGTTCTTC
CASSPSEGQGQFF
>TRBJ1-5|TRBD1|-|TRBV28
TGTGCCAGCACCCCCGGGGACAGGACAAGTCAGCCCCAGCATTTT
CASTPGDRTSQPQHF
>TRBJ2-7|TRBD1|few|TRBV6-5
TGTGCCAGCAGTTATTCCCAGACAGGGAGCTACGAGCAGTACTTC
CASSYSQTGSYEQYF
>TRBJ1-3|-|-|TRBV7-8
TGTGCCAGCAGCTTAGGGGCAGCTAGCTCTGGAAACACCATATATTTT
CASSLGAASSGNTIYF
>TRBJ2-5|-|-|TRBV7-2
TGTGCCAGCAGCTTAGGGCTGGCAGGGCAAGAGACCCAGTACTTC
CASSLGLAGQETQYF
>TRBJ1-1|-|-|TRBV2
TGTGCCAGCACCGAGCAGGGGCCCATGAACACTGAAGCTTTCTTT
CASTEQGPMNTEAFF
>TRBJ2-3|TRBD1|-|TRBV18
TGTGCCAGCTCAGGGACAGGGAGCAGTCAGGATACGCAGTATTTT
CASSGTGSSQDTQYF
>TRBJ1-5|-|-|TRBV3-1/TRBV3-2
TGTGCCAGCAGCCAAGATTTATCTCGCAATCAGCCCCAGCATTTT
CASSQDLSRNQPQHF
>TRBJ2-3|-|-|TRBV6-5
TGTGCCAGCAGGCAGGGGGGGGCCCCAGATACGCAGTATTTT
CASRQGGAPDTQYF
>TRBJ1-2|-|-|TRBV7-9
TGTGCCAGCAGCCCCCTCGGGGGGGGCGGGGACTATGGCTACACCTTC
CASSPLGGGGDYGYTF
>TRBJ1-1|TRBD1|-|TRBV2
TGTGCCAGCAAGACAGGGGGACTTGAAGCTTTCTTT
CASKTGGLEAFF
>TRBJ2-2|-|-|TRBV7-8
TGTGCCAGCAGCCCCGGAGCGGCCGGGGAGCTGTTTTTT
CASSPGAAGELFF
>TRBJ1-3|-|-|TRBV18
TGTGCCAGCTCACCAAACCCCTACTCGGGAAACACCATATATTTT
CASSPNPYSGNTIYF
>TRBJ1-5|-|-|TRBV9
TGTGCCAGCAGCGTAGACGGGGTCTGGAATCAGCCCCAGCATTTT
CASSVDGVWNQPQHF
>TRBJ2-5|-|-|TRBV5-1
TGCGCCAGCAAATTGGGGCCGGGGCTTCAAGAGACCCAGTACTTC
CASKLGPGLQETQYF
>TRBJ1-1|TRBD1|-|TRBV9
TGTGCCAGCAGCGCGTCCCGGGACAGGGGAACGGCTTTCTTT
CASSASRDRGTAFF
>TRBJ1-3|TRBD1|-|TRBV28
TGTGCCAGCAGTCCAGGGGACAGGGGAGACACCATATATTTT
CASSPGDRGDTIYF
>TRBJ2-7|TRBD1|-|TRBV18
TGTGCCAGCTCACCACCGGGACAGGGCCTCTACGAGCAGTACTTC
CASSPPGQGLYEQYF
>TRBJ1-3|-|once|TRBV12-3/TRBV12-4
TGTGCCAGCAGTTATTTCTCTGGAAACACCATATATTTT
CASSYFSGNTIYF
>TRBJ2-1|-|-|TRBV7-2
TGTGCCAGCAGCTTAGCGGGAGCCCTCTCCTACAATGAGCAGTTCTTC
CASSLAGALSYNEQFF
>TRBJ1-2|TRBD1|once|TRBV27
TGTGCCAGCAGTTTATCGTTGGGACAGGTTTTTAACTATGGCTACACCTTC
CASSLSLGQVFNYGYTF
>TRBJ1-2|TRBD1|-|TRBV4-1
TGCGCCAGCAGCCAAGAGGGACAGGGAGGGGACTATGGCTACACCTTC
CASSQEGQGGDYGYTF
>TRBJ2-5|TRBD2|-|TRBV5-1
TGCGCCAGCAGCTGGCGCGGGACTAGCGGGGACTACCCCCCAGAGACCCAGTACTTC
CASSWRGTSGDYPPETQYF
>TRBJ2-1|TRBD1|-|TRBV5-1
TGCGCCAGCAGCGACCCGGGACAGGGGTACTACAATGAGCAGTTCTTC
CASSDPGQGYYNEQFF
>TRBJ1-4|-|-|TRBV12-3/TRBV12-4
TGTGCCAGCAGCCCAACACCTAAGGAAAAACTGTTTTTT
CASSPTPKEKLFF
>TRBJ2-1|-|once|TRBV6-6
TGTGCCAGCACCCAAGGAGGCCGCGCCTACAATGAGCAGTTCTTC
CASTQGGRAYNEQFF
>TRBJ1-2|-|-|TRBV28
TGTGCCAGCAGCCTGGAGGGGGGCTACACCTTC
CASSLEGGYTF
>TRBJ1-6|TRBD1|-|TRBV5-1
TGCGCCAGCAGCACCAACAGGGGAGGAGGGTCACCCCTCCACTTT
CASSTNRGGGSPLHF
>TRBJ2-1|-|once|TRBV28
TGTGCCAGCAGTTTACCTGACTCAAGATACTACAATGAGCAGTTCTTC
CASSLPDSRYYNEQFF
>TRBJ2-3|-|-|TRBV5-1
TGCGCCAGCAGCTGGCTAGCCGGCACAGATACGCAGTATTTT
CASSWLAGTDTQYF
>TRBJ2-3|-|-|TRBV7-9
TGTGCCAGCAGCGTACAGCTCACAGATACGCAGTATTTT
CASSVQLTDTQYF